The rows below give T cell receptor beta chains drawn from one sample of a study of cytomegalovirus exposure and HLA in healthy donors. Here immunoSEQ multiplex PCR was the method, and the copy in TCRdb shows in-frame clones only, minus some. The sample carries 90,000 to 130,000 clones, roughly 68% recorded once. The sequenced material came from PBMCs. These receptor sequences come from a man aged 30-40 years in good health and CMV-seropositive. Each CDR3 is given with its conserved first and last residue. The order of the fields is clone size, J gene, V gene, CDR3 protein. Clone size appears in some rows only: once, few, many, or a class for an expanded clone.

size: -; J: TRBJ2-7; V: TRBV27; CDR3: CASSLVVRQGARYEQYF
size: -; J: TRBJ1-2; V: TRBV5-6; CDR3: CASSGDRGHPYYGYTF
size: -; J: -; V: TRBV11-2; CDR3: CASSMDRGGEQYF
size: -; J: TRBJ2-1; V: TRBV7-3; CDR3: CASSLMALASSFSYNEQFF
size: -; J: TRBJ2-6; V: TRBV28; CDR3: CASSRGDVLTF
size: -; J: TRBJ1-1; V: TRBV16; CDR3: CASSQTGQGATEAFF
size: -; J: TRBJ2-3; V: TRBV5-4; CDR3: CASSRQGIGTDTQYF
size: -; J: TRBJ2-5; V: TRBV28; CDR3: CASEFRGEETQYF
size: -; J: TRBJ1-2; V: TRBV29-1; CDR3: CSVESVDYGYTF
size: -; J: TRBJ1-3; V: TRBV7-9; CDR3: CSCRQGSSGNTIYF
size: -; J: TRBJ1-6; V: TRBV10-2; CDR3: CATTGTGDNSPLHF
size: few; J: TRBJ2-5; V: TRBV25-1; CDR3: CASSEFTLLHQETQYF
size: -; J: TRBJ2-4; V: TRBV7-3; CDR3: CASSKGLKNIQYF
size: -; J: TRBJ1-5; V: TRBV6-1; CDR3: CASSVPDTAKAQHF
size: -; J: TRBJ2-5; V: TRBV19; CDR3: CASRTSGNQETQYF
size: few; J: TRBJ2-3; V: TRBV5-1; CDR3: CASSPVQGGTDTQYF
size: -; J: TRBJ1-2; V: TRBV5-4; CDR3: CASSLIRGLGGYGYTF
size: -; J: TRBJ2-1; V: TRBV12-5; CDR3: CASGFGGVREQFF
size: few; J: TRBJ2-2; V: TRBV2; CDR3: CASTGGQQNTGELFF
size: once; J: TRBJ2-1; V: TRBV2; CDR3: CASSPWTSGGRDEQFF
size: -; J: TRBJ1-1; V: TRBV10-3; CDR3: CAISERTGDTEAFF
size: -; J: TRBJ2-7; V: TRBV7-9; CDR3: CASSPPPGQGDSYQYF
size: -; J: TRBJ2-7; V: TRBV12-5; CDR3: CASGLVLGRGHYEQYF
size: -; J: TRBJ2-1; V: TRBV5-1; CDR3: CASRKSGISYNEQFF
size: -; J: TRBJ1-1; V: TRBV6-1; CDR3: CASSEDSLNTEAFF
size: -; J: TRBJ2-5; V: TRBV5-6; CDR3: CASSSNAGAGETQYF
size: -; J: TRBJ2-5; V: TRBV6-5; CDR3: CASSYSAGDGETQYF
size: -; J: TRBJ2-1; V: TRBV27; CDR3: CASSWGAGTGLFF
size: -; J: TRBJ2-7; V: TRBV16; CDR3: CASSPIAPGTGGEQYF
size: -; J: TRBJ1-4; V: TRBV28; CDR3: CASSLFVNEKLFF
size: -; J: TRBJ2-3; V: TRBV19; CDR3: CASSHLGLAGPTDTQYF
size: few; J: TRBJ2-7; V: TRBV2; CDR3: CASSNSGGASYEQYF
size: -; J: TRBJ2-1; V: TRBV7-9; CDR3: CSSSQPFGGSSYNEQFF
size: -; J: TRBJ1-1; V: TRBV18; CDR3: CASSPWDRGHTEAFF
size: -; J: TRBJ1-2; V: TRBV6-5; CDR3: CASSLGIGQFYGYTF
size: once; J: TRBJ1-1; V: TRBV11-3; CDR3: CASSLDRNTEAFF
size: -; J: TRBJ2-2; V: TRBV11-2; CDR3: CASSFPSGELFF
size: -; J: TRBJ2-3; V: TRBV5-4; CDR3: CASSLLAGGRGGDTQYF
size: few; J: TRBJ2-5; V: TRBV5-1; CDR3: CASSLRDQRGAQETQYF
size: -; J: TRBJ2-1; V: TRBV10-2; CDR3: CASKGQPSSYNEQFF
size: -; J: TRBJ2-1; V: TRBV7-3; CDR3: CASSLRGGRSSYNEQFF
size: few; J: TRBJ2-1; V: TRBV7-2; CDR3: CASSFLSEQFF